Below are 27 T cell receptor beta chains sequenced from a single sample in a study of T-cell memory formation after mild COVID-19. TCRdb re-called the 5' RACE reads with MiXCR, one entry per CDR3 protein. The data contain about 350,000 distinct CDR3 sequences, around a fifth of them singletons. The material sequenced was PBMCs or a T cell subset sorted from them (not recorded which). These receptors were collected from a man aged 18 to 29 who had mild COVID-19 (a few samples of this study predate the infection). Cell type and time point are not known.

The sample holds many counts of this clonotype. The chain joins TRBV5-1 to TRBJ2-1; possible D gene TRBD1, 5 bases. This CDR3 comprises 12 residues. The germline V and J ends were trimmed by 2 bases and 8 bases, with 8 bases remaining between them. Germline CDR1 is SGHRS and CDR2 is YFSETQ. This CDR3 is CASSFQGDEQFF. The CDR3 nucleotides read TGCGCCAGCAGCTTCCAGGGCGATGAGCAGTTCTTC.

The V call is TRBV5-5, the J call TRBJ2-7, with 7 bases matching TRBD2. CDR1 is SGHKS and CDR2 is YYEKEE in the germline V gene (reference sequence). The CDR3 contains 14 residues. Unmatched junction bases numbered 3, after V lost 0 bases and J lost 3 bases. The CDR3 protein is CASSLGAGDYEQYF. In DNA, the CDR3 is TGTGCCAGCAGCTTGGGGGCGGGAGACTACGAGCAGTACTTC.

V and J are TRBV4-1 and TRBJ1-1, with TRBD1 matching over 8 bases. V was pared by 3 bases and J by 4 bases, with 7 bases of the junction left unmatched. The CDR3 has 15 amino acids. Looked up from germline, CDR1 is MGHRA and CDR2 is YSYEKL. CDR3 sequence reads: CASSQETGAGTEAFF. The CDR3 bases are TGCGCCAGCAGCCAGGAGACAGGGGCGGGCACTGAAGCTTTCTTT.

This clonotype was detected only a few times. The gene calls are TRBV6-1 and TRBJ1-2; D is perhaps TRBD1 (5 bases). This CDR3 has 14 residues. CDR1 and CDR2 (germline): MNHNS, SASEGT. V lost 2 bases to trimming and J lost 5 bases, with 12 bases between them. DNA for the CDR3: TGTGCCAGCAGTGAATTGGGGCTTGATTATGGCTACACCTTC. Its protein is CASSELGLDYGYTF.

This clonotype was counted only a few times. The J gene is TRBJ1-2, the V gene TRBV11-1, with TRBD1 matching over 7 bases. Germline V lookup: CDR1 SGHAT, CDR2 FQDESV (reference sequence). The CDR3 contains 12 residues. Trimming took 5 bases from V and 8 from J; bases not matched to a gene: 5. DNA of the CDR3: TGTGCCAGCAGCCCGTGGACAGGCGGCTACACCTTC. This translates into CASSPWTGGYTF.

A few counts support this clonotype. Written as DNA, the CDR3 is TGCGCCAGCAGCCAAGATGCAGGGATGGCGGCTGAAGCTTTCTTT. Translated: CASSQDAGMAAEAFF. This chain connects TRBV4-1 to TRBJ1-1, with D tentatively TRBD1 (5 bases). V lost 0 bases to trimming and J lost 6 bases, with 14 bases between them. CDR1 MGHRA and CDR2 YSYEKL come from the germline V gene. The CDR3 extends over 15 amino acids.

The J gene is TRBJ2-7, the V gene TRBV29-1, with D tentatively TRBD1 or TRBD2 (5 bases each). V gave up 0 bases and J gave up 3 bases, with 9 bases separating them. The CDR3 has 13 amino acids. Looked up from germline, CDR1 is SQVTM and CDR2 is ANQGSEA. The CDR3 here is CSVEDKGSYEQYF. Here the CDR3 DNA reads TGCAGCGTTGAAGATAAGGGGAGCTACGAGCAGTACTTC.

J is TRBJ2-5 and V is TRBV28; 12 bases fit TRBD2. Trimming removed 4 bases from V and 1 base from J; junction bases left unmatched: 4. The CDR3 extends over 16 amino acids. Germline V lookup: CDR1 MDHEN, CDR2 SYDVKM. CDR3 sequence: CASSSPTSGGQETQYF. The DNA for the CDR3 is TGTGCCAGCAGTTCTCCGACTAGCGGGGGCCAAGAGACCCAGTACTTC.

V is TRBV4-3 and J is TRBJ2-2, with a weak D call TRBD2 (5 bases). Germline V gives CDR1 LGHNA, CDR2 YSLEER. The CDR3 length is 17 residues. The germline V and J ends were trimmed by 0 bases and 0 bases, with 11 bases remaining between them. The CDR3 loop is CASSQDGTGTNTGELFF. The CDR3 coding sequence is TGCGCCAGCAGCCAAGATGGAACGGGGACGAACACCGGGGAGCTGTTTTTT.

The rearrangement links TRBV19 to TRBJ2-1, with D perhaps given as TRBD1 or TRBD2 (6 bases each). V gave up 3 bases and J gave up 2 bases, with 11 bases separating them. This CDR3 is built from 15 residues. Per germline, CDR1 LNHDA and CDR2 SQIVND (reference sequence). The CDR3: CASSIEGGAYNEQFF. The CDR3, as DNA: TGTGCCAGTAGTATTGAGGGGGGCGCCTACAATGAGCAGTTCTTC.

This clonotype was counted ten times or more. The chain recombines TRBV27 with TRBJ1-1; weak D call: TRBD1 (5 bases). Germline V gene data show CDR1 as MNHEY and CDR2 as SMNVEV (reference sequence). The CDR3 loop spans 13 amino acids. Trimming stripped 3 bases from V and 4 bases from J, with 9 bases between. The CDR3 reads CASSFGGSTEAFF. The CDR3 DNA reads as TGTGCCAGCAGTTTTGGGGGTTCCACTGAAGCTTTCTTT.

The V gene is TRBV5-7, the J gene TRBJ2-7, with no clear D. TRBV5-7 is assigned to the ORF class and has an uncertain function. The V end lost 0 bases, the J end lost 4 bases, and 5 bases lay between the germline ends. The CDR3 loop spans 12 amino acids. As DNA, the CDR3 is TGTGCCAGCAGCTTGGGGCAGTACGAGCAGTACGTC. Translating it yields CASSLGQYEQYV.

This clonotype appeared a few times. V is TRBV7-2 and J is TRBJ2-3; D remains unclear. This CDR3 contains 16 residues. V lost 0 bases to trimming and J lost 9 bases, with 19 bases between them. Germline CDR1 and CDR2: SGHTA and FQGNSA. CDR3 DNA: TGTGCCAGCAGCTTAGCGGTCGACTCTAGTTGGGCCACGCAGTATTTT. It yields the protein CASSLAVDSSWATQYF.

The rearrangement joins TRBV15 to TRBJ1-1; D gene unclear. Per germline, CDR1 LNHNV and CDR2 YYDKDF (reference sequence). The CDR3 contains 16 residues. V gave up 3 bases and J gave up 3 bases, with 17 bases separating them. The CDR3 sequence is CATSRETIFQYTEAFF. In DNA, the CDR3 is TGTGCCACCAGCAGGGAAACCATATTTCAATACACTGAAGCTTTCTTT.

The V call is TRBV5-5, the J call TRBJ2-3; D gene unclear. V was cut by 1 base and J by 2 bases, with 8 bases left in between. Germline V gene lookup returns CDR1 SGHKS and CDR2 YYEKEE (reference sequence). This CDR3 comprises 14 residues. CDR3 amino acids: CASSLSLITDTQYF. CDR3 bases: TGTGCCAGCAGCTTGAGCTTGATCACAGATACGCAGTATTTT. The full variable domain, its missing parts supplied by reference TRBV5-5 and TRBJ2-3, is DAGVTQSPTHLIKTRGQQVTLRCSPISGHKSVSWYQQVLGQGPQFIFQYYEKEERGRGNFPDRFSARQFPNYSSELNVNALLLGDSALYLCASSLSLITDTQYFGPGTRLTVL.

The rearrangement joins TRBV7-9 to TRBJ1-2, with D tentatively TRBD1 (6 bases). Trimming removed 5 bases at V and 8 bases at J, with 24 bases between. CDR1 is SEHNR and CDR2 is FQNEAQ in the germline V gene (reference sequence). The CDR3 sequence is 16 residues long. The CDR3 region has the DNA TGTGCCAGCAGCCGAACACAACAGGGAACTCCGGAGGGCTACACCTTC. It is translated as CASSRTQQGTPEGYTF.

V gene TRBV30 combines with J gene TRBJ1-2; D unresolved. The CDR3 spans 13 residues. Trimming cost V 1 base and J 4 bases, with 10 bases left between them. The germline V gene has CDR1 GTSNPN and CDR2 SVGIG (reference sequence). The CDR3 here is CAWSETGFYGYTF. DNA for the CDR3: TGTGCCTGGAGTGAAACGGGATTCTATGGCTACACCTTC.

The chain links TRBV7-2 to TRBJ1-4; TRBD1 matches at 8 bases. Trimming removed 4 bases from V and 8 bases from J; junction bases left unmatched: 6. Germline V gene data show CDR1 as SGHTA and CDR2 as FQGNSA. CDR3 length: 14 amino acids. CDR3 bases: TGTGCCAGCAGCTCTGGGACAGGTGGCGAAAAACTGTTTTTT. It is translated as CASSSGTGGEKLFF.

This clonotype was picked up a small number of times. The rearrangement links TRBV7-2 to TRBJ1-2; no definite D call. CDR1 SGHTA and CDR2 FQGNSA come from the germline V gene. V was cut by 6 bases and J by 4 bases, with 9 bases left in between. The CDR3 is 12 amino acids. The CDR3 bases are TGTGCCAGCAGTCCATACAGCTATGGCTACACCTTC. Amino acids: CASSPYSYGYTF.

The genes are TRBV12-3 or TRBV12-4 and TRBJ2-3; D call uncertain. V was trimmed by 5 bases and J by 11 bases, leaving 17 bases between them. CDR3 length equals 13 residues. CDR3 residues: CASSPQTRGEQYF. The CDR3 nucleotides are TGTGCCAGCAGTCCGCAGACCAGAGGAGAGCAGTATTTT.

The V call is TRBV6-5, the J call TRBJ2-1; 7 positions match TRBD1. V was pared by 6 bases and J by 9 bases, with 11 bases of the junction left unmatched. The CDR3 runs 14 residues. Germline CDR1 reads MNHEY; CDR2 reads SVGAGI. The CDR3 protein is CASRNRGPAGEQFF. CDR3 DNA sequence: TGTGCCAGCAGAAATAGGGGGCCGGCCGGTGAGCAGTTCTTC.

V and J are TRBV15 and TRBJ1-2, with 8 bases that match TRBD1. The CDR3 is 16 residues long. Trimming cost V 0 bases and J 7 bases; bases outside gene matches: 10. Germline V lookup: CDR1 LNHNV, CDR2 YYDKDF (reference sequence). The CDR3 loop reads CATSRDPAGQGPGYTF. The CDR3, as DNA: TGTGCCACCAGCAGAGACCCCGCCGGACAGGGTCCTGGCTACACCTTC.

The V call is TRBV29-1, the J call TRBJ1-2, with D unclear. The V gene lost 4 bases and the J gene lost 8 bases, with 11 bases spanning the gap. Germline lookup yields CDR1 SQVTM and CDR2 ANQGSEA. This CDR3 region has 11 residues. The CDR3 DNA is TGCAGCGTTGTCGGGGTTGAAGGCTACACCTTC. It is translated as CSVVGVEGYTF.

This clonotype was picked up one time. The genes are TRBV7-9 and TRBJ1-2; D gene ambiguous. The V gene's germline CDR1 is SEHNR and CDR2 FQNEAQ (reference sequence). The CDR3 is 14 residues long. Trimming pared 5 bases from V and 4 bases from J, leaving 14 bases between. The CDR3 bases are TGTGCCAGCAGCGGACCGTCCGGCGGCTATGGCTACACCTTC. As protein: CASSGPSGGYGYTF.

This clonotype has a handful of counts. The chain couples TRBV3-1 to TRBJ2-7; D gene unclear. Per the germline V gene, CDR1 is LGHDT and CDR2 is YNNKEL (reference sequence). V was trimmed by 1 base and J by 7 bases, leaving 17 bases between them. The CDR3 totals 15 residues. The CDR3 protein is CASSQGWGFPGEQYF. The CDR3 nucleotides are TGTGCCAGCAGCCAAGGTTGGGGATTCCCTGGAGAGCAGTACTTC.

This CDR3 is CASSYGRRNSPLHF. The CDR3 DNA is TGTGCCAGCAGTTACGGAAGGCGTAATTCACCCCTCCACTTT. The chain employs TRBV6-5 and TRBJ1-6, with D uncertain. This CDR3 is built from 14 residues. Between the trimmed V and J ends, which lost 2 bases and 6 bases, there was a span of 8 bases. Germline CDR1 and CDR2: MNHEY and SVGAGI.

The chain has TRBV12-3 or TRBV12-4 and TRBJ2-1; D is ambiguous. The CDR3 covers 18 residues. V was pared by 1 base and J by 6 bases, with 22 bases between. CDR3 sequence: CASSLGYPREMVANEQFF. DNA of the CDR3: TGTGCCAGCAGTTTAGGTTACCCCAGAGAAATGGTTGCCAATGAGCAGTTCTTC.